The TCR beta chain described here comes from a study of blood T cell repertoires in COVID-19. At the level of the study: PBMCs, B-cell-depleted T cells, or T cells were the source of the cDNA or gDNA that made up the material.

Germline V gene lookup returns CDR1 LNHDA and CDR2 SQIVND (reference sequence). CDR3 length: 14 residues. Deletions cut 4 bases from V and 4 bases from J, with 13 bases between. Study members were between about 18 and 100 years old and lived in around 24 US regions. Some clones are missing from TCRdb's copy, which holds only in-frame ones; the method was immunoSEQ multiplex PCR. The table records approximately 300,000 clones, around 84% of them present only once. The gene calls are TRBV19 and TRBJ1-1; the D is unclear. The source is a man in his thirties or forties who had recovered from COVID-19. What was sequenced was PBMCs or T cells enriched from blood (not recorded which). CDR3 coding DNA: TGTGCCAGTAGTAGCGGCCTAGTAGGCACTGAAGCTTTCTTT. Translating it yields CASSSGLVGTEAFF.